The 10 T cell receptor beta chains listed next were all sequenced from one sample in a study of T cells in tumors after PD-1 blockade. Some clones are missing from TCRdb's copy, which holds only in-frame ones; the method was immunoSEQ multiplex PCR. The data show approximately 46,000 clones, more than 75% seen once. The sequencing used PBMCs, collected before anti-PD-1 treatment. The receptors stem from a human donor with basal cell carcinoma.

V is TRBV11-1 and J is TRBJ2-1; either TRBD1 or TRBD2 may supply D (5 bases each). Germline V CDR1 and CDR2: SGHAT, FQDESV (reference sequence). CDR3 length: 16 residues. The germline V and J ends were trimmed by 1 base and 7 bases, with 17 bases remaining between them. CDR3 protein: CASSLVEGLLGNEQFF. As DNA, the CDR3 is TGTGCCAGCAGCTTAGTTGAGGGGCTCTTAGGGAATGAGCAGTTCTTC.

This chain joins TRBV5-1 and TRBJ2-2; D is unclear. This CDR3 contains 15 residues. Trimming removed 1 base from V and 0 bases from J, with 7 bases in between. The germline V gene encodes CDR1 SGHRS and CDR2 YFSETQ. CDR3 residues: CASSLNPANTGELFF. The CDR3 region has the DNA TGCGCCAGCAGCTTGAATCCCGCGAACACCGGGGAGCTGTTTTTT.

This sequence joins TRBV10-3 and TRBJ2-1; tentative D call: TRBD2 (6 bases). Germline-derived CDR1 and CDR2 are ENHRY and SYGVKD. The CDR3 spans 16 residues. V lost 7 bases, J lost 0 bases, and 16 bases lay in between. This chain's CDR3 is CAINGQRASSYNEQFF. As DNA, the CDR3 is TGTGCCATCAATGGCCAGCGGGCGAGCTCCTACAATGAGCAGTTCTTC.

The chain couples TRBV14 to TRBJ1-5; a possible D gene is TRBD1 (6 bases). The length of the CDR3 is 17 residues. From germline, CDR1 is SGHDN and CDR2 FVKESK. The germline V and J ends were trimmed by 4 bases and 0 bases, with 16 bases remaining between them. CDR3 protein: CASSPRGGQDSNQPQHF. CDR3 nucleotide sequence: TGTGCCAGCAGCCCGAGGGGGGGACAAGATAGCAATCAGCCCCAGCATTTT. The full variable domain, rest sourced from reference TRBV14 and TRBJ1-5, is EAGVTQFPSHSVIEKGQTVTLRCDPISGHDNLYWYRRVMGKEIKFLLHFVKESKQDESGMPNNRFLAERTGGTYSTLKVQPAELEDSGVYFCASSPRGGQDSNQPQHFGDGTRLSIL.

The rearrangement links TRBV6-1 to TRBJ2-7; D possibly uses TRBD1 or TRBD2 (5 bases each). This CDR3 has 15 amino acids. CDR1 and CDR2 (germline): MNHNS, SASEGT. V was shortened by 1 base and J by 1 base, with 11 bases between the two germline ends. The CDR3 loop reads CASSEVPGPSYEQYF. The CDR3 DNA reads TGTGCCAGCAGTGAAGTGCCGGGACCTTCCTACGAGCAGTACTTC.

V usage is TRBV5-1 and J usage is TRBJ1-6; 8 bases align to TRBD1. This CDR3 has 13 amino acids. Germline values: CDR1 SGHRS, CDR2 YFSETQ. V lost 6 bases to trimming and J lost 7 bases; unmatched junction nucleotides: 3. CDR3 in DNA: TGCGCCAGCAATACAGGGGGAAATTCACCCCTCCACTTT. Its protein is CASNTGGNSPLHF.

The chain employs TRBV9 and TRBJ2-1; 12 bases are shared with TRBD2. The CDR3 is 19 amino acids. The ends lost 3 bases at V and 7 bases at J; junction bases unmatched: 17. Germline V CDR1 and CDR2: SGDLS, YYNGEE. The CDR3 bases are TGTGCCAGCAGCGAGCCCCGGCTAGCGGGAGGGCCGGAGGGGAATGAGCAGTTCTTC. Protein product: CASSEPRLAGGPEGNEQFF.

The chain joins TRBV28 to TRBJ1-6; possibly TRBD1 for D (6 bases). CDR1 and CDR2 from the germline V gene are MDHEN and SYDVKM. CDR3 length: 14 amino acids. V was pared by 7 bases and J by 7 bases, with 14 bases between. CDR3 in DNA: TGTGCCAGCACCGACAGGCTTGGCAATTCACCCCTCCACTTT. Amino acids: CASTDRLGNSPLHF.

The V gene is TRBV2, the J gene TRBJ1-1, with D unresolved. The CDR3 sequence is 10 residues long. V lost 5 bases, J lost 7 bases, and 5 bases lay in between. Germline assignment: CDR1 SNHLY and CDR2 FYNNEI. The CDR3 reads CASSNVEAFF. The DNA of the CDR3 is TGTGCCAGCAGTAATGTTGAAGCTTTCTTT. Using reference TRBV2 and TRBJ1-1 for the parts outside the CDR3, the full variable domain is EPEVTQTPSHQVTQMGQEVILRCVPISNHLYFYWYRQILGQKVEFLVSFYNNEISEKSEIFDDQFSVERPDGSNFTLKIRSTKLEDSAMYFCASSNVEAFFGQGTRLTVV.

The chain uses TRBV19 and TRBJ2-7, with TRBD1 matching over 10 bases. With 5 bases clipped from V and 5 bases from J, the junction kept 3 bases outside the gene matches. Germline V gives CDR1 LNHDA, CDR2 SQIVND (reference sequence). The CDR3 is made up of 13 amino acids. The CDR3 region has the DNA TGTGCCAGTAGTTCCGGACAGGGGGACGAGCAGTACTTC. Translated, it gives CASSSGQGDEQYF.